These 12 T cell receptor beta chains were sequenced from one sample in a study of blood T cell repertoires in COVID-19. TCRdb's copy holds only in-frame clones and misses some; the assay was immunoSEQ multiplex PCR. The table shows about 200,000 clones, with 80% to 90% occurring only once. Sequencing input: peripheral blood. The receptors derive from a woman aged 70-85 years with acute or convalescent COVID-19.

This clone has a handful of counts. The gene calls are TRBV5-6 and TRBJ1-1, with no clear D. Trimming pared 5 bases from V and 4 bases from J, leaving 18 bases between. The CDR3 is 15 residues long. From germline, CDR1 is SGHDT and CDR2 YYEEEE. The CDR3 DNA reads TGTGCCAGCAGGCAGGCAGGCCATCTTGGCACTGAAGCTTTCTTT. It encodes CASRQAGHLGTEAFF.

The V gene is TRBV6-4, the J gene TRBJ2-1; 9 bases are shared with TRBD2. The J segment lost 8 bases and the V segment lost 4 bases, leaving 6 bases of the junction unmatched. CDR3 size: 14 residues. Looked up from germline, CDR1 is MRHNA and CDR2 is SNTAGT. As DNA, the CDR3 is TGTGCCAGCAGTGGAGGCGGGAGGGGGCATGAGCAGTTCTTC. The encoded protein is CASSGGGRGHEQFF.

The chain has TRBV19 and TRBJ1-5; a weak D match, TRBD1 (6 bases). Germline CDR1 is LNHDA and CDR2 is SQIVND (reference sequence). The CDR3 spans 15 residues. V gave up 3 bases and J gave up 4 bases, with 13 bases separating them. The CDR3, as DNA: TGTGCCAGTAGTATTCCGGGACATATGAATCAGCCCCAGCATTTT. Translating it yields CASSIPGHMNQPQHF.

The chain recombines TRBV5-6 with TRBJ2-3; a possible D gene is TRBD2 (5 bases). There are 14 residues in the CDR3. The V gene lost 1 base and the J gene lost 4 bases, with 10 bases spanning the gap. CDR1 is SGHDT, CDR2 YYEEEE, per germline. CDR3 nucleotide sequence: TGTGCCAGCAGCTTGTACGGGAACCCAGATACGCAGTATTTT. Protein: CASSLYGNPDTQYF.

CDR3 nucleotides: TGTGCCAGCAGTGGTCCCGGGGGCTATGGCTACACCTTC. It encodes CASSGPGGYGYTF. This chain uses TRBV6-6 with TRBJ1-2, with D possibly being TRBD1 (5 bases). The germline CDR1 and CDR2 sequences are MNHNY and SVGAGI (reference sequence). The CDR3 length is 13 residues. Trimming stripped 5 bases from V and 4 bases from J, with 11 bases between.

The chain employs TRBV12-3 or TRBV12-4 and TRBJ2-5; the match to TRBD2 covers 7 bases. Trimming at V came to 4 bases and at J to 3 bases, leaving 2 bases not matched to a gene. The CDR3 has 13 amino acids. The CDR3 region has the DNA TGTGCCAGCAGTTGGGGGACTAAAGAGACCCAGTACTTC. Encoded protein: CASSWGTKETQYF.

The rearrangement uses TRBV27 and TRBJ2-1; 8 bases align to TRBD2. J gave up 0 bases and V 8 bases, and 6 bases lay outside the gene matches. The CDR3 contains 15 residues. From germline, CDR1 is MNHEY and CDR2 SMNVEV (reference sequence). The CDR3 sequence: CASQAGVLSYNEQFF. The CDR3 region has the DNA TGTGCCAGCCAAGCGGGAGTCCTCTCCTACAATGAGCAGTTCTTC.

The rearrangement joins TRBV11-2 to TRBJ1-2; D unresolved. Trimming removed 4 bases from V and 0 bases from J, with 12 bases in between. Germline assignment: CDR1 SGHAT and CDR2 FQNNGV. This CDR3 has 15 residues. CDR3 amino acids: CASSSQTGANYGYTF. For the CDR3, the DNA is TGTGCCAGCAGCTCCCAGACTGGAGCTAACTATGGCTACACCTTC.

J is TRBJ2-3 and V is TRBV7-2; 7 nucleotides match TRBD1. The trim removed 1 base at V and 6 bases at J, leaving 4 bases unmatched. The CDR3 extends over 14 amino acids. Germline lookup yields CDR1 SGHTA and CDR2 FQGNSA. CDR3 protein: CASSLVGQMDTQYF. The DNA for the CDR3 is TGTGCCAGCAGCTTAGTGGGACAGATGGATACGCAGTATTTT.

There are a few counts of this clone. The genes are TRBV18 and TRBJ2-7; 9 nucleotides agree with TRBD1. Germline loops: CDR1 KGHSH, CDR2 LQKENI. The CDR3 is 15 amino acids. V dropped 5 bases and J dropped 2; count of bases not matched to a gene: 7. The chain's CDR3 is CASSSGTGTPYEQYF. CDR3 DNA sequence: TGTGCCAGCTCATCCGGGACAGGGACACCCTACGAGCAGTACTTC.

The chain couples TRBV7-8 to TRBJ2-3; D is possibly TRBD2 (5 bases). Germline V gene data show CDR1 as SGHVS and CDR2 as FQNEAQ. This CDR3 region has 16 residues. Trimming took 5 bases from V and 0 from J, leaving 15 bases between them. CDR3 bases: TGTGCCAGCAGCGACGAAGCGGCTCCCAGCACAGATACGCAGTATTTT. As protein: CASSDEAAPSTDTQYF.

The chain employs TRBV6-4 and TRBJ2-2; unclear D gene. Germline V lookup: CDR1 MRHNA, CDR2 SNTAGT. Trimming removed 5 bases at V and 3 bases at J, with 16 bases between. The CDR3 contains 16 residues. CDR3 loop: CASSLSPGRDTGELFF. The CDR3 nucleotides read TGTGCCAGCAGTCTAAGTCCGGGTCGGGACACCGGGGAGCTGTTTTTT.